This TCR beta chain was obtained from a study of identifying expanded T cells in peripheral blood (dated by TCRdb to about 2019). In the study overall: Four technical replicates, made by sequencing separate aliquots from the same pool of genomic DNA, were compared pairwise. Findings and caveats that apply to the study as a whole: Variance in clone template counts between approximately two-week samples significantly increased with total template count across all healthy donors. Across all healthy-donor time intervals, the beta-binomial model significantly cut both the number of clones called differentially abundant and the false-positive rate. Between technical replicates the binomial model flagged approximately 1.3 differentially abundant clones, whereas over approximately two weeks the binomial model flagged about 15 and over approximately four weeks about 19. It was expected by the authors that biological variance in healthy repertoires might increase further over much longer intervals, such as months to years.

Cut back by 5 bases and 0 bases, the V and J ends lie 7 bases apart. Reading the germline V gene gives CDR1 MNHEY and CDR2 SVGAGI. The CDR3 holds 13 amino acids from the cysteine to the phenylalanine. Left in the record is the CDR3 DNA by itself, 39 bases read in frame from the first base. The immunoSEQ Assay, which uses bias-controlled multiplex PCR amplification of genomic DNA, was used to profile TCRbeta CDR3 regions. Regarding the original processing steps: To quantify the absolute abundance of each unique TCRbeta CDR3 region, the sequences were collapsed and filtered. Differential abundance was tested with two models: a binomial (Fisher-equivalent) model and a beta-binomial model that adds time-dependent variance fitted from healthy donors. Clones with fewer than 5 combined templates were removed, and differential abundance was called for clones with a Benjamini-Hochberg FDR below 0.01. The form v = (b*log(k)+a)^2 was used to model beta-binomial variance as a function of total template count across the two samples. This immuneACCESS table, as held by TCRdb, lists in-frame sequences with V and J called but not all clones. Of the missing ones, under half trace to an unresolved V gene in checked studies; the others have no known cause. D and trimming come from the DNA, and the V and J calls and clone size come from that table. Here the sample has more than 65,000 clones; around 91% occur a single time. The top ten clonotypes cover around 2.8% of the sample.

During the collection period, no immune events, such as infections, were documented for the healthy donors. Blood repertoires from healthy donors were used as a training cohort for calibrating time-dependent variance in a beta-binomial model of differential abundance of T-cell clones. The training cohort included approximately 10 healthy donors, of whom 3 were female and 7 were male. The donors were between roughly 29 and 65 years old, with an average age of approximately 46 years. Whole blood from each healthy donor was obtained from a commercial supplier and was collected at three time points about two weeks apart. For immunosequencing, genomic DNA was extracted from whole blood that had not been sorted. Concerning this clone: No antigen is known for it. No much larger clone is present one base from it, and per-base qualities are unavailable.

The sequenced sample was blood. The receptor comes from a person aged 18 to 69 in good health. The sequence is built from TRBV6-5 and TRBJ1-2; there is no confident call for the D gene. Read as DNA, the sequence is TGTGCCAGCAGTGCAGTAGCTAACTATGGCTACACCTTC. Protein translation: CASSAVANYGYTF.